The clone carrying this T cell receptor beta chain was found once. This sample was taken from a study of blood T cell repertoires in COVID-19. The protocol was immunoSEQ multiplex PCR, while the TCRdb copy is restricted to in-frame clones and leaves out a portion. The sample lists approximately 300,000 clones; just over 85% were seen once. The J segment lost 1 base and the V segment lost 5 bases, leaving 4 bases of the junction unmatched. Germline V gives CDR1 MGHDK, CDR2 SYGVNS. The CDR3 runs 14 residues. This chain joins TRBV25-1 and TRBJ1-2, with 7 bases identical to TRBD1. This receptor was identified in a man aged 25 to 40 who had recovered from COVID-19. Sample: PBMCs or T cells enriched from blood (not recorded which). The chain's CDR3 is CASSRQGFNYGYTF. The CDR3 DNA reads as TGTGCCAGCAGTAGACAGGGTTTTAACTATGGCTACACCTTC.